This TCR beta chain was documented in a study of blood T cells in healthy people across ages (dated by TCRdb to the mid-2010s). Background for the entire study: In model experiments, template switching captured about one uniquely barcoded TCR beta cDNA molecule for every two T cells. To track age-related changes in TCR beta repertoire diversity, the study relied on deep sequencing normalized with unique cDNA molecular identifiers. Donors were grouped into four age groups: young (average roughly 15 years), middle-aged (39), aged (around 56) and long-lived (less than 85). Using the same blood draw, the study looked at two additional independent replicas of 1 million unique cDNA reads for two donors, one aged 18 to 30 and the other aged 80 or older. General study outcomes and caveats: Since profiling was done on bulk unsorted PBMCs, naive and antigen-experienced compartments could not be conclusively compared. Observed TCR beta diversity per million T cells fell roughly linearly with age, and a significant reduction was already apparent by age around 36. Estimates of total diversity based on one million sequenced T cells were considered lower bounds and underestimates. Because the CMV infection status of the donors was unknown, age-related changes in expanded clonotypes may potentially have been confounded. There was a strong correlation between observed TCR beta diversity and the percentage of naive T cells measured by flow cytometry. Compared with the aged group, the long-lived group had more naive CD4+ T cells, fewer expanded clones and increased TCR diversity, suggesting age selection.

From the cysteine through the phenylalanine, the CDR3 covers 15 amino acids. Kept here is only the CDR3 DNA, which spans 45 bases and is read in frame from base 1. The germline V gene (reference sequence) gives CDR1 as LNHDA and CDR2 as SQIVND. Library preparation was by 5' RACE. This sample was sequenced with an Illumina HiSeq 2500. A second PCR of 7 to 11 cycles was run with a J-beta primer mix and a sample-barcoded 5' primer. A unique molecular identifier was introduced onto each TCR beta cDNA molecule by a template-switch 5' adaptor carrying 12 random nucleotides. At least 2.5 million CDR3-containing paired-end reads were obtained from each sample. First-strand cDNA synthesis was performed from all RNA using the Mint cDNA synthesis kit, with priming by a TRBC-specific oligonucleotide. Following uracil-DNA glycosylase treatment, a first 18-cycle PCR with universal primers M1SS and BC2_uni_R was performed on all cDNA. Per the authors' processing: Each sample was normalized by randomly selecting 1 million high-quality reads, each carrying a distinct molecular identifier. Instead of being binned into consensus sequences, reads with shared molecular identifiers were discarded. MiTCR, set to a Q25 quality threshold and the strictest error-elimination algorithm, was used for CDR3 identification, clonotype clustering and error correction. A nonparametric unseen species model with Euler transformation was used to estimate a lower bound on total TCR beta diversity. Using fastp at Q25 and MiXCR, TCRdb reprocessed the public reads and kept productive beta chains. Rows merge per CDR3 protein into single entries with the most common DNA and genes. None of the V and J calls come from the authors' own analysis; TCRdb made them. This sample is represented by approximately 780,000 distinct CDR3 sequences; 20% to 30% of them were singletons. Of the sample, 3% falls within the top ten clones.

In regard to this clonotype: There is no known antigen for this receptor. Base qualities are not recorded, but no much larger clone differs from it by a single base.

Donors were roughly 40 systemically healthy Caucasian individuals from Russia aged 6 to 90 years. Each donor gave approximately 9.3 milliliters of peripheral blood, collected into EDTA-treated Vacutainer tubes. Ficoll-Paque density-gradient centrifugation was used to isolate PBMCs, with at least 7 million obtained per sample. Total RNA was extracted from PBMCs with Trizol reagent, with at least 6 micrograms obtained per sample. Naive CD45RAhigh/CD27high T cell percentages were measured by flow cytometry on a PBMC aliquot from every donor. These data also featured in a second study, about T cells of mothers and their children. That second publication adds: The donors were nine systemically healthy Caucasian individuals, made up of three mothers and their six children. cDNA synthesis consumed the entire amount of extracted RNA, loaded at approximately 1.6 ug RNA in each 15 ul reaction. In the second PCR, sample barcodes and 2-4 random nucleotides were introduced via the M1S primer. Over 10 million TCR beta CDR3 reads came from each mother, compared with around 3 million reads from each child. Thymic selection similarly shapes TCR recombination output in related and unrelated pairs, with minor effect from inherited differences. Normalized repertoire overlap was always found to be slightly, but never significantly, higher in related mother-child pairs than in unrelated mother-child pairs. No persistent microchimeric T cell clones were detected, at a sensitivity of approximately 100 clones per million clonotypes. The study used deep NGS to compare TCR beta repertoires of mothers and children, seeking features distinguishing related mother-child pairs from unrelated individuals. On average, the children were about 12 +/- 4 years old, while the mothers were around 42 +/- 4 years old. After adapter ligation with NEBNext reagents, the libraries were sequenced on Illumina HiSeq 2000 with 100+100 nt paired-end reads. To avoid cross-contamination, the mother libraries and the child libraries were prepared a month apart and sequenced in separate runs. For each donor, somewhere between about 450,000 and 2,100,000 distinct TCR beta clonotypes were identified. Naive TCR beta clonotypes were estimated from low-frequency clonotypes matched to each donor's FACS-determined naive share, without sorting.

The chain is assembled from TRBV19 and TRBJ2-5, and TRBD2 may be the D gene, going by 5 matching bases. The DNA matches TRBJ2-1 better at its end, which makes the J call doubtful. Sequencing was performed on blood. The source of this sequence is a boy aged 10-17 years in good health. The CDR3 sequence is CASRDYRVPYNEQFF. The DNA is TGTGCCAGTAGAGACTACCGGGTCCCCTACAATGAGCAGTTCTTC.